These 8 T cell receptor beta chains came from one sample sequenced in a study of OX40 agonist ivuxolimab in advanced cancers. Produced via immunoSEQ multiplex PCR; TCRdb's table is partial and in-frame only. The repertoire holds approximately 70,000 clones, with roughly 73% as singletons. The sample was CD4+ or CD8+ T cells sorted from blood, taken in a trial of the OX40 agonist ivuxolimab. The receptors come from an adult with an advanced solid tumor such as melanoma, head and neck, liver or kidney cancer.

V is TRBV6-1 and J is TRBJ1-1, with D maybe TRBD1 (5 bases). CDR3 size: 16 residues. Germline CDR1 MNHNS, CDR2 SASEGT. V shed 4 bases and J shed 5 bases, with 20 bases lying between them. The CDR3 here is CASSGQGTSTGTEAFF. In nucleotides, the CDR3 is TGTGCCAGCAGTGGCCAGGGTACGTCGACGGGAACTGAAGCTTTCTTT.

The chain combines TRBV6-6 with TRBJ1-2; D uncertain. Trimming cost V 0 bases and J 0 bases, with 5 bases left between them. CDR3 length: 14 amino acids. Germline CDR1 MNHNY, CDR2 SVGAGI (reference sequence). The CDR3 loop reads CASSYSDSNYGYTF. DNA for the CDR3: TGTGCCAGCAGTTACTCGGACTCTAACTATGGCTACACCTTC.

The rearrangement joins TRBV2 to TRBJ1-2; 7 nucleotides agree with TRBD1. V was pared by 7 bases and J by 7 bases, with 18 bases of the junction left unmatched. The CDR3 runs 16 residues. Germline CDR1 reads SNHLY; CDR2 reads FYNNEI. The CDR3 DNA is TGTGCCAGCACTCCGGGAGGAATACAGGGGAAGAGTGGCTACACCTTC. Translated: CASTPGGIQGKSGYTF.

This clone turned up a few times. The V gene is TRBV5-1, the J gene TRBJ1-1; 9 bases fit TRBD1. The CDR3 spans 14 residues. J was trimmed by 4 bases and V by 3 bases; bases with no gene match: 4. Germline CDR1 reads SGHRS; CDR2 reads YFSETQ. The CDR3 DNA reads as TGCGCCAGCAGCTCATTACAGGGGGCCACTGAAGCTTTCTTT. Its translation is CASSSLQGATEAFF.

V is TRBV7-9 and J is TRBJ2-5, with a tentative D call TRBD1 (6 bases). Trimming left V 5 bases short and J 3 bases short, with 13 bases between. CDR3 length equals 14 residues. Germline assignment: CDR1 SEHNR and CDR2 FQNEAQ (reference sequence). CDR3 nucleotide sequence: TGTGCCAGCAGCATCTCGACAGGAGAAGAGACCCAGTACTTC. Protein: CASSISTGEETQYF.

J is TRBJ1-5 and V is TRBV6-1; TRBD1 agrees at 12 bases. This CDR3 is 15 amino acids long. The ends lost 6 bases at V and 5 bases at J; junction bases unmatched: 5. CDR1 is MNHNS, CDR2 SASEGT, per germline. CDR3 residues: CASRSGTGGDQPQHF. The CDR3 DNA sequence: TGTGCCAGCAGATCCGGGACAGGGGGCGATCAGCCCCAGCATTTT.

This rearrangement joins TRBV5-1 to TRBJ1-1; a weak D match, TRBD1 (6 bases). The V end lost 4 bases, the J end lost 4 bases, and 20 bases lay between the germline ends. The CDR3 length is 16 residues. In germline, CDR1 is SGHRS, CDR2 YFSETQ. CDR3: CASSRDGGLGITEAFF. In nucleotides, the CDR3 is TGCGCCAGCAGCCGGGACGGGGGGCTGGGGATCACTGAAGCTTTCTTT.

The V call is TRBV6-1, the J call TRBJ2-1, with TRBD1 matching over 12 bases. Germline V gives CDR1 MNHNS, CDR2 SASEGT. The CDR3 extends over 12 amino acids. J was trimmed by 8 bases and V by 10 bases; bases with no gene match: 3. CDR3 DNA sequence: TGTGCCACCGGGACAGGGGGCGATGAGCAGTTCTTC. As protein: CATGTGGDEQFF.